Listed here are 10 T cell receptor beta chains from one sample, sequenced in a study of T cell responses to AZD1222 COVID-19 vaccine. Clones were read by immunoSEQ multiplex PCR, and TCRdb kept only the in-frame ones, dropping some. The sample has 150,000 to 200,000 clones, about 90% seen once. This specimen consisted of peripheral blood, obtained on day 0 of AZD1222 vaccination. These receptors originate from an adult in good health.

This clone was observed a handful of times. This rearrangement joins TRBV28 to TRBJ2-1, with a weak D call TRBD2 (6 bases). V lost 4 bases to trimming and J lost 8 bases, with 12 bases between them. Germline V gene lookup returns CDR1 MDHEN and CDR2 SYDVKM. The CDR3 extends over 13 amino acids. CDR3 sequence reads: CASSYTSIYEQFF. Written as DNA, the CDR3 is TGTGCCAGCAGTTATACTAGCATCTATGAGCAGTTCTTC.

The chain carries TRBV7-9 and TRBJ2-7; 7 bases are shared with TRBD2. V dropped 5 bases and J dropped 3; count of bases not matched to a gene: 13. Germline V CDR1 and CDR2: SEHNR, FQNEAQ (reference sequence). The CDR3 has 16 residues. CDR3 nucleotides: TGTGCCAGCAGCCCACCGGGAGGACGCGCCCGCTACGAGCAGTACTTC. Protein product: CASSPPGGRARYEQYF.

This chain uses TRBV11-3 with TRBJ1-1, with no clear D. CDR3 size: 12 residues. V was pared by 5 bases and J by 3 bases, with 7 bases between. Germline V gives CDR1 SGHNT, CDR2 YENEEA. CDR3 amino acids: CASSAEYTEAFF. CDR3 DNA sequence: TGTGCCAGCAGCGCCGAATACACTGAAGCTTTCTTT.

Only a few counts were recorded for this clone. This chain uses TRBV12-3 or TRBV12-4 with TRBJ1-4; tentatively, D is TRBD1 (5 bases). CDR3 length: 13 residues. V gave up 7 bases and J gave up 4 bases, with 10 bases separating them. The CDR3 region has the DNA TGTGCCAGCATCCGACAGATTAATGAAAAACTGTTTTTT. Translation: CASIRQINEKLFF.

The V call is TRBV9, the J call TRBJ2-7; either TRBD1 or TRBD2 may fit D (5 bases each). CDR1 and CDR2 from the germline V gene are SGDLS and YYNGEE. The CDR3 runs 13 residues. V dropped 0 bases and J dropped 6 bases, with 10 bases sitting between them. The CDR3 reads CASSVGYGGEQYF. In DNA form, the CDR3 reads TGTGCCAGCAGCGTAGGCTATGGGGGCGAGCAGTACTTC.

V usage is TRBV27 and J usage is TRBJ2-1; weak D call: TRBD2 (6 bases). The germline CDR1 and CDR2 sequences are MNHEY and SMNVEV (reference sequence). The V gene lost 0 bases and the J gene lost 8 bases, with 11 bases spanning the gap. CDR3 length equals 14 residues. CDR3 loop: CASSLSQGGHEQFF. DNA for the CDR3: TGTGCCAGCAGTTTATCTCAGGGAGGACATGAGCAGTTCTTC.

The gene calls are TRBV6-5 and TRBJ2-3, with 8 bases aligning to TRBD2. J gave up 1 base and V 4 bases, and 4 bases lay outside the gene matches. CDR3 length: 15 residues. Germline values: CDR1 MNHEY, CDR2 SVGAGI. The CDR3 nucleotides read TGTGCCAGCAGTTTAGCGGGAATTGGCACAGATACGCAGTATTTT. Encoded protein: CASSLAGIGTDTQYF.

CDR3 in DNA: TGTGCCAGCAGGAGGAGCACCGGGGAGCTGTTTTTT. Translating gives CASRRSTGELFF. The gene calls are TRBV6-5 and TRBJ2-2; D ambiguous. The CDR3 length is 12 residues. From germline, CDR1 is MNHEY and CDR2 SVGAGI. V was trimmed by 6 bases and J by 4 bases, leaving 6 bases between them.

This rearrangement joins TRBV7-3 to TRBJ1-1, with unresolved D. V was clipped by 2 bases and J by 2 bases, with 6 bases between them. This CDR3 comprises 13 residues. Germline values: CDR1 SGHTA, CDR2 FQGTGA. The CDR3 loop is CASSLVENTEAFF. The CDR3 bases are TGTGCCAGCAGCTTAGTGGAAAACACTGAAGCTTTCTTT.

In the case of this clone: This sample also contains other DNA sequences that code for the same CDR3. This chain joins TRBV5-1 and TRBJ2-5; no firm D call. Trimming took off 0 bases at V and 5 bases at J, with 8 bases between the two ends. Germline V gene lookup returns CDR1 SGHRS and CDR2 YFSETQ. The CDR3 spans 13 residues. CDR3 amino acids: CASSLEVPETQYF. DNA of the CDR3: TGCGCCAGCAGCTTGGAGGTCCCGGAGACCCAGTACTTC.